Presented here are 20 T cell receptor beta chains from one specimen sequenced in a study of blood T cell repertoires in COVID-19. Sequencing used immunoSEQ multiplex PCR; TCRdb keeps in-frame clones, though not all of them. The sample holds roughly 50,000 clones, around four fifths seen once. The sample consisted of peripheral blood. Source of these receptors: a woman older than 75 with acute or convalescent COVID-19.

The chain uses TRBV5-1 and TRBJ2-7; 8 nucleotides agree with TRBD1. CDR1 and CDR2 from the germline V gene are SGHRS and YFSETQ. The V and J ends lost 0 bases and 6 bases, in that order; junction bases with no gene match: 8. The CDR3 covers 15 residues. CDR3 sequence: CASSLVVAGGGEQYF. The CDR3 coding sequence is TGCGCCAGCAGCTTGGTGGTGGCAGGGGGCGGCGAGCAGTACTTC.

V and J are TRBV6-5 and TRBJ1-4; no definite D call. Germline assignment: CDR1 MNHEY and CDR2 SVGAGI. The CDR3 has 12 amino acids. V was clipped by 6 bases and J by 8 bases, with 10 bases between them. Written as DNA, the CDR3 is TGTGCCAGCAGGGAGGGATGGGAAAAACTGTTTTTT. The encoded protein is CASREGWEKLFF.

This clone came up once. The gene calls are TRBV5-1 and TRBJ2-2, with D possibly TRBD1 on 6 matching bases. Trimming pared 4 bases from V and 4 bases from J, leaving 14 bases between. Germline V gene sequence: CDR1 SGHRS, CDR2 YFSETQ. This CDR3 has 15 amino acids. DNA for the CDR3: TGCGCCAGCAGCACCACCGGGACAACCACCGGGGAGCTGTTTTTT. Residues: CASSTTGTTTGELFF. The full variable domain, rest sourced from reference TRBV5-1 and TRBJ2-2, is KAGVTQTPRYLIKTRGQQVTLSCSPISGHRSVSWYQQTPGQGLQFLFEYFSETQRNKGNFPGRFSGRQFSNSRSEMNVSTLELGDSALYLCASSTTGTTTGELFFGEGSRLTVL.

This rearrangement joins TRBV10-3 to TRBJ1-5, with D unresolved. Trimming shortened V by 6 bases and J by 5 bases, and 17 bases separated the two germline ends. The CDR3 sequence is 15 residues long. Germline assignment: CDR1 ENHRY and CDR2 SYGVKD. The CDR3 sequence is CAIRSNPGSDQPQHF. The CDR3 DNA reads TGTGCCATCAGATCTAATCCGGGTTCGGATCAGCCCCAGCATTTT.

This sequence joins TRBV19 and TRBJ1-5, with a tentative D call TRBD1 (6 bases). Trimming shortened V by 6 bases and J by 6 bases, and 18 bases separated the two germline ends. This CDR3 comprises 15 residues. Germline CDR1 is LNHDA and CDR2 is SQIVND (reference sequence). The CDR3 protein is CASSMGGQVRQPQHF. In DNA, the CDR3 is TGTGCCAGTAGCATGGGGGGGCAGGTACGTCAGCCCCAGCATTTT.

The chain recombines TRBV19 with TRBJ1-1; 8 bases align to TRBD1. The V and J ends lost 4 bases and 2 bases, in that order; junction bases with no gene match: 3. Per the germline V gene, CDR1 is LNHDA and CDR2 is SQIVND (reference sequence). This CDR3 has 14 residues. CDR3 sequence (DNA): TGTGCCAGTAGTACTGGACAGGGCAACACTGAAGCTTTCTTT. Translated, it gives CASSTGQGNTEAFF.

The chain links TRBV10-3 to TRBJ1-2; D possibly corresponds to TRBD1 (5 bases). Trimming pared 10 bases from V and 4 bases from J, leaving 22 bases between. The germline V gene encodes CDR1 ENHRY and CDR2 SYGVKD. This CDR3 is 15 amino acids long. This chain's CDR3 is CATTSGPTASYGYTF. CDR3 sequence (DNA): TGTGCCACAACCAGCGGGCCGACAGCTAGCTATGGCTACACCTTC.

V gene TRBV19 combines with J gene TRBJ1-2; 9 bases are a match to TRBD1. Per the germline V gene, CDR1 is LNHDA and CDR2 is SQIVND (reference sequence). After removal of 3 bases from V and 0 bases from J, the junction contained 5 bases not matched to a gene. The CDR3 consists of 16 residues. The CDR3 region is CASSIPGQGSNYGYTF. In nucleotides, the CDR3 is TGTGCCAGTAGTATCCCGGGACAGGGATCTAACTATGGCTACACCTTC.

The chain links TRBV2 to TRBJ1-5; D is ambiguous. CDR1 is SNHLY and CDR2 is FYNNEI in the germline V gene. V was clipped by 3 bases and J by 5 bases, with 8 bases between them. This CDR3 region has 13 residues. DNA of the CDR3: TGTGCCAGCAGTGAGGGCGGGTATCAGCCCCAGCATTTT. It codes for CASSEGGYQPQHF.

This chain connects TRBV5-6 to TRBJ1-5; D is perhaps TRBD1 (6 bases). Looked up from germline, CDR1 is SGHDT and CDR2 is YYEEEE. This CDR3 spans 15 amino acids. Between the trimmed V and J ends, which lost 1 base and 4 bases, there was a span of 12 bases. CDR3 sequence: CASSLSGGGNQPQHF. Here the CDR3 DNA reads TGTGCCAGCAGCTTGAGTGGGGGCGGGAATCAGCCCCAGCATTTT. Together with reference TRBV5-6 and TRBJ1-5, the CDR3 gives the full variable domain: DAGVTQSPTHLIKTRGQQVTLRCSPKSGHDTVSWYQQALGQGPQFIFQYYEEEERQRGNFPDRFSGHQFPNYSSELNVNALLLGDSALYLCASSLSGGGNQPQHFGDGTRLSIL.

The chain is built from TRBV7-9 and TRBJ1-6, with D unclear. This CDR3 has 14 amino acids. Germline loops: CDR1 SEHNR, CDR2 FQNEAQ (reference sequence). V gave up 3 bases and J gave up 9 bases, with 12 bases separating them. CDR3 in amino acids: CASSFLLEGSPLHF. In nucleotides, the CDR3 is TGTGCCAGCAGCTTTCTGCTTGAGGGTTCACCCCTCCACTTT.

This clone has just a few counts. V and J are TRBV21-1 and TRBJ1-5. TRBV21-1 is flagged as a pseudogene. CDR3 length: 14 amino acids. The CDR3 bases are TGTGCCAACCCGGGGGTCGGAAGCAATCAGCCCCAGCATTTT. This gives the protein CANPGVGSNQPQHF.

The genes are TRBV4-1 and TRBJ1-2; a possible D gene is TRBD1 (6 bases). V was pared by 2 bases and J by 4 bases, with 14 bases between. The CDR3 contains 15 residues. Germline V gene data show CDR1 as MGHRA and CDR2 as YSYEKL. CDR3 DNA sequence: TGCGCCAGCAGCCAACTTCCTACAGGGACCTATGGCTACACCTTC. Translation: CASSQLPTGTYGYTF.

DNA of the CDR3: TGTGCCAGCAGCCTTACGACGGGTGGCTACACCTTC. Translation gives CASSLTTGGYTF. The chain combines TRBV12-3 or TRBV12-4 with TRBJ1-2; D not certain. The CDR3 contains 12 residues. The V gene lost 6 bases and the J gene lost 7 bases, with 12 bases spanning the gap.

DNA of the CDR3: TGTGCCAGCAGTACCCGACAGGGTTATGGCTACACCTTC. It specifies CASSTRQGYGYTF. The gene calls are TRBV12-3 or TRBV12-4 and TRBJ1-2, with 7 bases aligning to TRBD1. The CDR3 totals 13 residues. The J segment lost 5 bases and the V segment lost 5 bases, leaving 5 bases of the junction unmatched.

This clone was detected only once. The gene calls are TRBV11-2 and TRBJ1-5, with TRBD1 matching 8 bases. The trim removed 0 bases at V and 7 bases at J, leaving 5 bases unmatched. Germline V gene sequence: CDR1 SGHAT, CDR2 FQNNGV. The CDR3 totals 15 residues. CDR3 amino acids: CASSLDQGAKQPQHF. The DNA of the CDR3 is TGTGCCAGCAGCTTAGATCAGGGGGCGAAGCAGCCCCAGCATTTT. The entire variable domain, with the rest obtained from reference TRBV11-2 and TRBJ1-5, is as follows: EAGVAQSPRYKIIEKRQSVAFWCNPISGHATLYWYQQILGQGPKLLIQFQNNGVVDDSQLPKDRFSAERLKGVDSTLKIQPAKLEDSAVYLCASSLDQGAKQPQHFGDGTRLSIL.

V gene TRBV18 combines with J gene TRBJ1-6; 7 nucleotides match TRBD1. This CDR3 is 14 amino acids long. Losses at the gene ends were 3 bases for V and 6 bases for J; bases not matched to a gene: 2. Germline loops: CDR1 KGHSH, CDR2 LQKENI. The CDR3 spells CASSPQGGNSPLHF. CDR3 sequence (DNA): TGTGCCAGCTCACCCCAGGGGGGTAATTCACCCCTCCACTTT.

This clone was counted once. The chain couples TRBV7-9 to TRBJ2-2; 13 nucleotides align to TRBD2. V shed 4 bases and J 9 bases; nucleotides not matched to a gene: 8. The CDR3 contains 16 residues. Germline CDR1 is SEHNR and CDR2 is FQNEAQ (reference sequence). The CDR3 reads CASSSGTSGDPRELFF. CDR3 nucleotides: TGTGCCAGCAGCTCCGGGACTAGCGGGGACCCGCGGGAGCTGTTTTTT.

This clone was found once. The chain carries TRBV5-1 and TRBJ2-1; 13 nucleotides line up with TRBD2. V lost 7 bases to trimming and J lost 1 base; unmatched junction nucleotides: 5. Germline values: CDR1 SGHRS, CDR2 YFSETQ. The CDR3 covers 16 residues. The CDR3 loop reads CASRTSGGESYNEQFF. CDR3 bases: TGCGCCAGCCGGACTAGCGGGGGAGAGTCCTACAATGAGCAGTTCTTC.

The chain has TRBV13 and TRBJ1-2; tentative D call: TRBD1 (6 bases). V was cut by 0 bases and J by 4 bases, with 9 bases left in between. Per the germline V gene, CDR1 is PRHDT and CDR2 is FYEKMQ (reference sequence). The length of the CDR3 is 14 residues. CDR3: CASSLGRTVYGYTF. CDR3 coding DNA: TGTGCCAGCAGCTTAGGCCGGACAGTCTATGGCTACACCTTC.